Given below is one T cell receptor beta chain in context. These data are taken from a study of identical twins. CDR1 is KGHDR, CDR2 SFDVKD, per germline. Trimming shortened V by 12 bases and J by 1 base, and 11 bases separated the two germline ends. This CDR3 region has 12 residues. One entry per CDR3 protein, called by TCRdb with MiXCR from the 5' RACE reads. This repertoire shows fewer than 500,000 distinct CDR3 sequences, roughly an eighth found once; its top ten account for approximately 0.98%. The same sample was also used in a study of yellow fever vaccine responses in identical twins.

The clonotype originates from a woman under 30 in good health. The chain is built from TRBV24-1 and TRBJ2-5; D possibly matches TRBD1 or TRBD2 (6 bases each). The specimen sequenced was CD4+ T cells sorted from blood. The CDR3 region is CAVGGAQETQYF. CDR3 nucleotide sequence: TGTGCCGTCGGGGGCGCCCAAGAGACCCAGTACTTC.